A single sample gave rise to the 30 T cell receptor beta chains below, sequenced in a study of T cell responses to AZD1222 COVID-19 vaccine. Sequencing was performed with immunoSEQ multiplex PCR; in TCRdb, only in-frame clones are kept and a portion is missing. The sample has under 130,000 clones, approximately 90% seen once. The sample here was peripheral blood, taken on day 0 of AZD1222 vaccination. All receptors come from an adult in good health.

A remark on this clone: Possible read error: a much larger clone is one base away. The chain is built from TRBV5-6 and TRBJ1-2; maybe TRBD1 (6 bases). Germline CDR1 and CDR2: SGHDT and YYEEEE. Trimming cost V 3 bases and J 6 bases, with 18 bases left between them. This CDR3 contains 15 residues. CDR3 protein: CASSWGAGAENGYTF. DNA of the CDR3: TGTGCCAGCAGCTGGGGGGCGGGGGCGGAAAATGGCTACACCTTC.

The chain combines TRBV7-7 with TRBJ2-5, with 9 bases fitting TRBD1. Germline values: CDR1 SSHAT, CDR2 FNYEAQ (reference sequence). This CDR3 has 15 residues. J gave up 6 bases and V 5 bases, and 10 bases lay outside the gene matches. The CDR3 sequence is CASSPGQGMGKTQYF. Written as DNA, the CDR3 is TGTGCCAGCAGCCCGGGACAGGGTATGGGAAAGACCCAGTACTTC.

The V call is TRBV4-1, the J call TRBJ2-4; D call uncertain. Trimming removed 0 bases at V and 6 bases at J, with 15 bases between. CDR3 size: 16 residues. CDR1 MGHRA and CDR2 YSYEKL come from the germline V gene. The CDR3 bases are TGCGCCAGCAGCCAAGATTTGAGTGGGTATCGAAACATTCAGTACTTC. Translated, it gives CASSQDLSGYRNIQYF.

This chain connects TRBV28 to TRBJ2-6; possible D gene TRBD1, 6 bases. The CDR3 spans 19 residues. Germline V CDR1 and CDR2: MDHEN, SYDVKM. Trimming stripped 6 bases from V and 2 bases from J, with 23 bases between. CDR3 in amino acids: CASRSSTGFIGPGANVLTF. In nucleotides, the CDR3 is TGTGCCAGCAGATCCTCTACAGGGTTTATCGGGCCTGGGGCCAACGTCCTGACTTTC.

The V gene is TRBV5-5, the J gene TRBJ1-6, with a possible D match to TRBD1 (5 bases). This CDR3 spans 15 amino acids. Trimming cost V 3 bases and J 7 bases, with 14 bases left between them. Per the germline V gene, CDR1 is SGHKS and CDR2 is YYEKEE (reference sequence). Here the CDR3 DNA reads TGTGCCAGCAGCTCTTCTCGGGGGGGAAATTCACCCCTCCACTTT. It translates to CASSSSRGGNSPLHF.

Only a few counts were recorded for this clone. This chain uses TRBV30 with TRBJ1-2; 10 bases are shared with TRBD1. Germline CDR1 GTSNPN, CDR2 SVGIG (reference sequence). The CDR3 contains 15 residues. Losses at the gene ends were 0 bases for V and 7 bases for J; bases not matched to a gene: 8. CDR3: CAWSVRRTGGLGYTF. The CDR3 coding sequence is TGTGCCTGGAGTGTACGAAGGACAGGGGGACTTGGCTACACCTTC. The complete variable domain, with remaining parts taken from reference TRBV30 and TRBJ1-2, reads SQTIHQWPATLVQPVGSPLSLECTVEGTSNPNLYWYRQAAGRGLQLLFYSVGIGQISSEVPQNLSASRPQDRQFILSSKKLLLSDSGFYLCAWSVRRTGGLGYTFGSGTRLTVV.

V gene TRBV28 combines with J gene TRBJ1-1, with a tentative D call TRBD1 (6 bases). The germline CDR1 and CDR2 sequences are MDHEN and SYDVKM. With 10 bases removed from V and 8 bases from J, the gap between germline ends came to 11 bases. This CDR3 comprises 10 residues. The CDR3 loop is CATRGPEAFF. DNA of the CDR3: TGTGCCACCAGGGGCCCCGAAGCTTTCTTT. Drawing the rest from reference TRBV28 and TRBJ1-1, the complete variable domain is DVKVTQSSRYLVKRTGEKVFLECVQDMDHENMFWYRQDPGLGLRLIYFSYDVKMKEKGDIPEGYSVSREKKERFSLILESASTNQTSMYLCATRGPEAFFGQGTRLTVV.

The chain is built from TRBV30 and TRBJ1-1; tentatively, D is TRBD1 (5 bases). Germline values: CDR1 GTSNPN, CDR2 SVGIG (reference sequence). V was pared by 3 bases and J by 7 bases, with 6 bases between. The CDR3 sequence is 10 residues long. The CDR3 nucleotides read TGTGCCTGGAGGGGGGGTGAAGCTTTCTTT. Translated, it gives CAWRGGEAFF.

This clone came up a few times. The V call is TRBV7-8, the J call TRBJ1-2; 7 bases are shared with TRBD1. Per germline, CDR1 SGHVS and CDR2 FQNEAQ. V was clipped by 5 bases and J by 8 bases; unmatched bases: 8. This CDR3 has 13 amino acids. The DNA for the CDR3 is TGTGCCAGCAGCGGACAGGACGTCTACGGCTACACCTTC. It is translated as CASSGQDVYGYTF.

This clone appeared a single time. The rearrangement uses TRBV6-2 or TRBV6-3 and TRBJ2-7; the match to TRBD2 covers 9 bases. CDR3 length equals 15 residues. The V gene's germline CDR1 is MNHEY and CDR2 SVGEGT. V dropped 4 bases and J dropped 4; count of bases not matched to a gene: 8. This CDR3 is CASSSAGGPHYEQYF. The CDR3 nucleotides read TGTGCCAGCAGTTCCGCGGGGGGGCCGCATTACGAGCAGTACTTC.

This chain links TRBV11-2 with TRBJ2-7; D could derive from TRBD1 or TRBD2 (7 bases each). Germline V lookup: CDR1 SGHAT, CDR2 FQNNGV. This CDR3 has 15 amino acids. Trimming shortened V by 5 bases and J by 4 bases, and 18 bases separated the two germline ends. DNA for the CDR3: TGTGCCAGCAGCAAACCGGGACAGCGGGGTTACGAGCAGTACTTC. It translates to CASSKPGQRGYEQYF.

The CDR3 DNA sequence: TGTGCCAGTAGTCTCCTAACAGGGGTTGCTGAAGCTTTCTTT. The encoded protein is CASSLLTGVAEAFF. The rearrangement uses TRBV19 and TRBJ1-1, with 7 bases matching TRBD1. Germline CDR1 LNHDA, CDR2 SQIVND (reference sequence). Losses at the gene ends were 5 bases for V and 6 bases for J; bases not matched to a gene: 9. CDR3 length: 14 residues.

The chain carries TRBV5-6 and TRBJ2-5; a possible D gene is TRBD2 (5 bases). The V gene lost 4 bases and the J gene lost 1 base, with 11 bases spanning the gap. The CDR3 contains 14 residues. Germline V gene lookup returns CDR1 SGHDT and CDR2 YYEEEE. In nucleotides, the CDR3 is TGTGCCAGCAGCATACCGGGATTCCAAGAGACCCAGTACTTC. It specifies CASSIPGFQETQYF.

CDR3 coding DNA: TGCGCCAGCAGCCAGGTCCTTTGGGAGACCCAGTACTTC. This gives the protein CASSQVLWETQYF. The chain is built from TRBV4-3 and TRBJ2-5; D remains unclear. Trimming shortened V by 3 bases and J by 5 bases, and 10 bases separated the two germline ends. This CDR3 has 13 residues. CDR1 is LGHNA and CDR2 is YSLEER in the germline V gene.

The rearrangement links TRBV5-1 to TRBJ2-7; 8 bases agree with TRBD2. The CDR3 length is 15 residues. Germline V lookup: CDR1 SGHRS, CDR2 YFSETQ. The junction had 6 bases not matched to a gene; V was cut back by 0 bases and J by 4 bases. The DNA of the CDR3 is TGCGCCAGCAGCTTGGGAGGTGCGGGAGGATACGAGCAGTACTTC. Amino acids: CASSLGGAGGYEQYF. Together with reference TRBV5-1 and TRBJ2-7, the CDR3 gives the full variable domain: KAGVTQTPRYLIKTRGQQVTLSCSPISGHRSVSWYQQTPGQGLQFLFEYFSETQRNKGNFPGRFSGRQFSNSRSEMNVSTLELGDSALYLCASSLGGAGGYEQYFGPGTRLTVT.

V and J are TRBV28 and TRBJ1-1; 7 bases are shared with TRBD1. Germline V CDR1 and CDR2: MDHEN, SYDVKM. CDR3 length equals 14 residues. The trim removed 2 bases at V and 10 bases at J, leaving 10 bases unmatched. The CDR3 DNA follows: TGTGCCAGCAGTTTAGGTGGCAGGGGGTGGAGAGCTTTCTTT. Translated: CASSLGGRGWRAFF.

This clone has a handful of counts. The chain links TRBV7-2 to TRBJ1-5; D gene ambiguous. The V end was cut by 3 bases, the J end by 1 base, with 4 bases between. In germline, CDR1 is SGHTA, CDR2 FQGNSA. The CDR3 spans 13 residues. The DNA for the CDR3 is TGTGCCAGCAGCTTGGCAAGCAATCAGCCCCAGCATTTT. It specifies CASSLASNQPQHF.

CDR3 residues: CASSAAPSYNEQFF. The CDR3 nucleotides are TGTGCCAGCAGCGCAGCCCCCTCCTACAATGAGCAGTTCTTC. V and J are TRBV9 and TRBJ2-1; D gene uncertain. Looked up from germline, CDR1 is SGDLS and CDR2 is YYNGEE. This CDR3 comprises 14 residues. Trimming took off 3 bases at V and 0 bases at J, with 7 bases between the two ends.

This chain links TRBV19 with TRBJ2-5, with 13 bases that match TRBD2. Germline V gene lookup returns CDR1 LNHDA and CDR2 SQIVND (reference sequence). Trimming at V came to 9 bases and at J to 5 bases, leaving 3 bases not matched to a gene. The length of the CDR3 is 13 residues. CDR3 DNA sequence: TGTGCCAGCGGACTAGCGGGAGTTGAGACCCAGTACTTC. It codes for CASGLAGVETQYF.

This chain connects TRBV19 to TRBJ1-1, with 7 bases matching TRBD1. Germline V gene sequence: CDR1 LNHDA, CDR2 SQIVND (reference sequence). V was clipped by 8 bases and J by 0 bases; unmatched bases: 12. The CDR3 contains 16 residues. In DNA form, the CDR3 reads TGTGCCAGTGGTACCTCAGGGGGGCTTATGAACACTGAAGCTTTCTTT. Amino acids: CASGTSGGLMNTEAFF.

The J gene is TRBJ2-5, the V gene TRBV27; TRBD2 matches 10 bases. Germline V gene sequence: CDR1 MNHEY, CDR2 SMNVEV (reference sequence). Trimming cost V 4 bases and J 5 bases; bases outside gene matches: 10. The CDR3 totals 16 residues. The CDR3 sequence is CASSSLAGGSRETQYF. The DNA for the CDR3 is TGTGCCAGCAGTTCTTTAGCGGGAGGTTCAAGGGAGACCCAGTACTTC.

The CDR3 sequence: CASSFGVQGHPPSTDTQYF. DNA of the CDR3: TGTGCCAGCAGTTTTGGCGTTCAAGGACACCCGCCTAGCACAGATACGCAGTATTTT. V usage is TRBV27 and J usage is TRBJ2-3; the D gene is possibly TRBD1 (5 bases). CDR1 is MNHEY, CDR2 SMNVEV, per germline (reference sequence). The CDR3 extends over 19 amino acids. The V end lost 3 bases, the J end lost 0 bases, and 22 bases lay between the germline ends.

Only one count was recorded for this clone. The chain has TRBV7-6 and TRBJ2-1; 7 positions agree with TRBD2. The CDR3 runs 16 residues. Trimming at V came to 5 bases and at J to 2 bases, leaving 9 bases not matched to a gene. Germline assignment: CDR1 SGHVS and CDR2 FNYEAQ. CDR3 nucleotide sequence: TGTGCCAGCAGCCCCGGGTCTAGCGGAACCTACAATGAGCAGTTCTTC. Translating gives CASSPGSSGTYNEQFF.

This chain joins TRBV2 and TRBJ2-1; possible D gene TRBD2, 6 bases. This CDR3 has 14 amino acids. Germline assignment: CDR1 SNHLY and CDR2 FYNNEI. V lost 8 bases and J 2 bases, leaving 13 bases between the germline ends. The CDR3 here is CASRSGPAYNEQFF. The CDR3 DNA follows: TGTGCCAGCCGAAGCGGGCCAGCCTACAATGAGCAGTTCTTC.

The chain has TRBV11-2 and TRBJ2-1, with D possibly being TRBD1 or TRBD2 (5 bases each). The V end was cut by 0 bases, the J end by 4 bases, with 10 bases between. The CDR3 loop spans 15 amino acids. Germline assignment: CDR1 SGHAT and CDR2 FQNNGV. The CDR3 DNA is TGTGCCAGCAGCTTAGACGGGGCCGAATACAATGAGCAGTTCTTC. Protein product: CASSLDGAEYNEQFF.

This clone has only one observation. The chain combines TRBV7-6 with TRBJ2-3; 12 nucleotides align to TRBD2. The CDR3 loop spans 17 amino acids. Germline V gives CDR1 SGHVS, CDR2 FNYEAQ. V trimming: 4 bases; J trimming: 5 bases; junction bases outside the gene matches: 10. CDR3 nucleotides: TGTGCCAGCAGCTCCCGGACTAGCGGGATAGGTATAGATACGCAGTATTTT. Translating gives CASSSRTSGIGIDTQYF.

This clone was recorded a few times. The chain's CDR3 is CAISESRTAMNTEAFF. The CDR3 DNA follows: TGTGCCATCAGTGAGTCGAGAACAGCTATGAACACTGAAGCTTTCTTT. The J gene is TRBJ1-1, the V gene TRBV10-3; D not resolved. The CDR3 is made up of 16 amino acids. Germline-derived CDR1 and CDR2 are ENHRY and SYGVKD. The V end was cut by 0 bases, the J end by 0 bases, with 11 bases between.

V is TRBV29-1 and J is TRBJ1-1; D unresolved. Germline CDR1 is SQVTM and CDR2 is ANQGSEA. The CDR3 consists of 13 residues. With 4 bases removed from V and 2 bases from J, the gap between germline ends came to 11 bases. This chain's CDR3 is CSVGRRPNTEAFF. The CDR3 nucleotides are TGCAGCGTTGGTCGGAGACCTAACACTGAAGCTTTCTTT.

The chain is built from TRBV5-5 and TRBJ2-5; D is uncertain. The CDR3 is 14 amino acids. Germline CDR1 reads SGHKS; CDR2 reads YYEKEE (reference sequence). Deletions cut 4 bases from V and 1 base from J, with 11 bases between. The chain's CDR3 is CASSPKSIQETQYF. The CDR3 DNA reads TGTGCCAGCAGCCCAAAAAGCATCCAAGAGACCCAGTACTTC.

This clone was seen only a few times. This chain uses TRBV7-9 with TRBJ1-1, with TRBD1 identical over 7 bases. Germline V lookup: CDR1 SEHNR, CDR2 FQNEAQ (reference sequence). This CDR3 contains 16 residues. The J segment lost 3 bases and the V segment lost 5 bases, leaving 12 bases of the junction unmatched. The CDR3 nucleotides read TGTGCCAGCAGCCCCCGGGACAGACTGGCGTACACTGAAGCTTTCTTT. Translated, it gives CASSPRDRLAYTEAFF. Full variable domain (missing parts from reference TRBV7-9 and TRBJ1-1): DTGVSQNPRHKITKRGQNVTFRCDPISEHNRLYWYRQTLGQGPEFLTYFQNEAQLEKSRLLSDRFSAERPKGSFSTLEIQRTEQGDSAMYLCASSPRDRLAYTEAFFGQGTRLTVV.